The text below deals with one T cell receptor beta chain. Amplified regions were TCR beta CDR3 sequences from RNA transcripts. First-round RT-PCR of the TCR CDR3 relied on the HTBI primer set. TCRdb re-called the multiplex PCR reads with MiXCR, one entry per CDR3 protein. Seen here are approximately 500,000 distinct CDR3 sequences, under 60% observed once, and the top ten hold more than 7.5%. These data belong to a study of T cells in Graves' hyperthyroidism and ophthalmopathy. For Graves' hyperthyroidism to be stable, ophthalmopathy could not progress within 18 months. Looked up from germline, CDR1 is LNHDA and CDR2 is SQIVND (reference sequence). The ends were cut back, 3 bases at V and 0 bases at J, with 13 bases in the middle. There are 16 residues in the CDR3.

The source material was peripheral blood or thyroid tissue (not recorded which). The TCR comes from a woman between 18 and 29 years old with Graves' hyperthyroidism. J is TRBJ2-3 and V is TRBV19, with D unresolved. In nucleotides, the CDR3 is TGTGCCAGTAGTATCTTGTGGGAACCAAGCACAGATACGCAGTATTTT. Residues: CASSILWEPSTDTQYF.